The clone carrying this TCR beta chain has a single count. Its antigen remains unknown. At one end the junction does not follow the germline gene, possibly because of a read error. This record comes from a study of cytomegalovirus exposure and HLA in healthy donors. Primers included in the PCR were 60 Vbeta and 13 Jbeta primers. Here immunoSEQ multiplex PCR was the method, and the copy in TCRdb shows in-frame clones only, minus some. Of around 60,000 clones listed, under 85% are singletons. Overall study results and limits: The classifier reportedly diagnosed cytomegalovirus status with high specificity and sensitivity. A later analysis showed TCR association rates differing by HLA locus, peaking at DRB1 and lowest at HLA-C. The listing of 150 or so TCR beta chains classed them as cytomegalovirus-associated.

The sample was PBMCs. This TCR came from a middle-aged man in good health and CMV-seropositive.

The CDR3 loop is CSSSPSRRDRGQETQYF. The CDR3 bases are TGTTCCAGCAGCCCATCTAGACGGGACAGGGGGCAAGAGACCCAGTACTTC. This sequence joins TRBV7-9 and TRBJ2-5; 11 bases map to TRBD1. CDR1 SEHNR and CDR2 FQNEAQ come from the germline V gene (reference sequence). The CDR3 runs 17 residues.